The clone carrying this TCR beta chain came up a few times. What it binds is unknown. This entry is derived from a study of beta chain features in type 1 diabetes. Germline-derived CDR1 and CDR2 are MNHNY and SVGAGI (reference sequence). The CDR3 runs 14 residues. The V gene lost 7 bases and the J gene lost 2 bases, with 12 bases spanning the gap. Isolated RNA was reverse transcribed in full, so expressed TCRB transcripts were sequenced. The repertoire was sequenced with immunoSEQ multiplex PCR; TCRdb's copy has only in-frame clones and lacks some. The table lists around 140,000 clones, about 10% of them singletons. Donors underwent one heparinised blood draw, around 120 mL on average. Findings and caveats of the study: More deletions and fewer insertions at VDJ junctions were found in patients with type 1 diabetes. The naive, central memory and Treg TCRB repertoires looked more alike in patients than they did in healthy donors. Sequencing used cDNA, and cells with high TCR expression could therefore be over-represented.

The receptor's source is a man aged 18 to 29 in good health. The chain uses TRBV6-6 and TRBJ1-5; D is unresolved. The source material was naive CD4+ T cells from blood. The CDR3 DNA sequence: TGTGCCAGCAATCGGGGTTGGGGCAATCAGCCCCAGCATTTT. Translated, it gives CASNRGWGNQPQHF.